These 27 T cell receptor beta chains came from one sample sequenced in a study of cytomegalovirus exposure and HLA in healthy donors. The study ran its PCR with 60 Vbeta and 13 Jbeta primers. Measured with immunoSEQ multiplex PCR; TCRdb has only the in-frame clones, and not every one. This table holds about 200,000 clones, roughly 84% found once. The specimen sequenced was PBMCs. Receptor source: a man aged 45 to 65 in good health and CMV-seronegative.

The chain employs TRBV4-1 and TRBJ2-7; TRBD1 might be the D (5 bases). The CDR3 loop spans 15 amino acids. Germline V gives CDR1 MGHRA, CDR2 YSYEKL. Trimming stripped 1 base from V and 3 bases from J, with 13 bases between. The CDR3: CASSQASNRFYEQYF. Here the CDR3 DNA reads TGCGCCAGCAGCCAAGCGAGTAACAGGTTCTACGAGCAGTACTTC.

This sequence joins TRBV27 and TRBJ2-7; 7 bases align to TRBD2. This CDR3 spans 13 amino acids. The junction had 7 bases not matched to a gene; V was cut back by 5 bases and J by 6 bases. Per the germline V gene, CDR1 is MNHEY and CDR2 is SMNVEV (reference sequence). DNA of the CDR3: TGTGCCAGCAGTGCGGGAGCAATGTGCGAGCAGTACTTC. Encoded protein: CASSAGAMCEQYF.

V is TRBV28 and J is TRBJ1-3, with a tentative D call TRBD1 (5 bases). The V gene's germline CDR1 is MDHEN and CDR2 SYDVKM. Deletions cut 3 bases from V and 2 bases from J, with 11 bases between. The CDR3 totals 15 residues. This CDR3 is CASSLGRDPGNTIYF. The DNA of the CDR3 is TGTGCCAGCAGTTTGGGCAGGGATCCTGGAAACACCATATATTTT.

This CDR3 reads CASSLGLTNTGELFF. In nucleotides, the CDR3 is TGTGCCAGCAGTTTGGGACTTACAAACACCGGGGAGCTGTTTTTT. This chain connects TRBV6-5 to TRBJ2-2, with D maybe TRBD2 (6 bases). This CDR3 has 15 residues. Trimming stripped 4 bases from V and 2 bases from J, with 11 bases between. Per the germline V gene, CDR1 is MNHEY and CDR2 is SVGAGI.

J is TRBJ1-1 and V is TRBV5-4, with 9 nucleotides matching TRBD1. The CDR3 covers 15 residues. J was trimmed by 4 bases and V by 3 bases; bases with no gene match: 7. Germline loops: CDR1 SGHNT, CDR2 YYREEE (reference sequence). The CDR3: CASSWDRASSTEAFF. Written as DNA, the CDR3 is TGTGCCAGCAGCTGGGACAGGGCTTCGAGCACTGAAGCTTTCTTT.

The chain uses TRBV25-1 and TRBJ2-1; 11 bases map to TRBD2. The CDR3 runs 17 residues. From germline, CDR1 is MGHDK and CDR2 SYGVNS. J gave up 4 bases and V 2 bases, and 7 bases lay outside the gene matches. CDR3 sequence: CASSELAGGNGYNEQFF. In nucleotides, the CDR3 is TGTGCCAGCAGTGAACTAGCGGGAGGTAATGGGTACAATGAGCAGTTCTTC.

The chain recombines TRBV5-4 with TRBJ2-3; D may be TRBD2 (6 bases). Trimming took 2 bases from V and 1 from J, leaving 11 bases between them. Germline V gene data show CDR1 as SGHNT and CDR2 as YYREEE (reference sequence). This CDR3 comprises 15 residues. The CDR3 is CASSFWGVGTDTQYF. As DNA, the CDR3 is TGTGCCAGCAGCTTTTGGGGGGTGGGCACAGATACGCAGTATTTT.

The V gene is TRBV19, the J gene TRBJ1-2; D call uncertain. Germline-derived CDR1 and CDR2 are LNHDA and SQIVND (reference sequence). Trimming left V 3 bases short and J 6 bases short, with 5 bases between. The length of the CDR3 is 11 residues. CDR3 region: CASSMRDGYTF. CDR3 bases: TGTGCCAGTAGTATGAGGGATGGCTACACCTTC.

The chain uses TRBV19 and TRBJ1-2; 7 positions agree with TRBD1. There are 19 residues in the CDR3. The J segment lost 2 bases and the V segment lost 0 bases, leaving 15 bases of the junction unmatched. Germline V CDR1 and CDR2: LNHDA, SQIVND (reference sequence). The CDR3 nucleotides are TGTGCCAGTAGTATAGAAGGCGACAGGGCACACGCTAGAAACTATGGCTACACCTTC. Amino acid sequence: CASSIEGDRAHARNYGYTF.

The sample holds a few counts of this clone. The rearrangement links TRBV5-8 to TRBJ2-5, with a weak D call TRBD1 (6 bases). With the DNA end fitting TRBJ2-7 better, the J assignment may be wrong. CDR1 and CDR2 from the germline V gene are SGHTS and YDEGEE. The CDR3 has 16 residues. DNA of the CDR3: TGTGCCAGCAGCTTGGTGCTGGGGGCAGGTTCCTACGAGCAGTACTTC. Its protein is CASSLVLGAGSYEQYF.

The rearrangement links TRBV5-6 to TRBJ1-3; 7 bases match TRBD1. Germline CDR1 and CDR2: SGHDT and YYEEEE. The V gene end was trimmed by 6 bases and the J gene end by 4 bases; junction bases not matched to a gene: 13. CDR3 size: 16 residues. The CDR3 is CASTRDRGFSGNTIYF. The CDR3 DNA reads TGTGCCAGCACCCGGGACAGAGGTTTTTCGGGAAACACCATATATTTT.

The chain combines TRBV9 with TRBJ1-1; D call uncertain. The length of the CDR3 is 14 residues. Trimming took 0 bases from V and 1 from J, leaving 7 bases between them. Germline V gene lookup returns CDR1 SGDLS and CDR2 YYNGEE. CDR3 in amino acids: CASSVVGGNTEAFF. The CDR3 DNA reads TGTGCCAGCAGCGTAGTCGGCGGGAACACTGAAGCTTTCTTT.

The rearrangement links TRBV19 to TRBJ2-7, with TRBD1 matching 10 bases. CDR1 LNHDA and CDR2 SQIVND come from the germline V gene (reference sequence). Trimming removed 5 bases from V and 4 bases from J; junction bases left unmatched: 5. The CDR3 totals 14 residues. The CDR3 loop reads CASSLRTGGYEQYF. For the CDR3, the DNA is TGTGCCAGTAGTCTCCGGACAGGGGGATACGAGCAGTACTTC.

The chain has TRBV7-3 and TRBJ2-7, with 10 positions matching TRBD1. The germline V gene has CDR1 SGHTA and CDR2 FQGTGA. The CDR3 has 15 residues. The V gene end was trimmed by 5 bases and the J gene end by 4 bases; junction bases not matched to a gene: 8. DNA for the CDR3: TGTGCCAGCAGCATCGGAGGGACAGGGGATTACGAGCAGTACTTC. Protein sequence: CASSIGGTGDYEQYF.

The CDR3 region is CASSPGTADTQYF. CDR3 nucleotide sequence: TGCGCCAGCAGCCCGGGGACAGCTGATACGCAGTATTTT. This chain uses TRBV5-1 with TRBJ2-3; 7 bases align to TRBD1. The CDR3 runs 13 residues. The V gene's germline CDR1 is SGHRS and CDR2 YFSETQ. Trimming took 4 bases from V and 6 from J; bases not matched to a gene: 5.

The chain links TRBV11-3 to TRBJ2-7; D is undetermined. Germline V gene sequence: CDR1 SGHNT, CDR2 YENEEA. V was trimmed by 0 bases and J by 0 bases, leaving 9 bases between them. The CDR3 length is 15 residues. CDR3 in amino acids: CASSLDHPSSYEQYF. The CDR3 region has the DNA TGTGCCAGCAGCTTAGATCACCCTAGCTCCTACGAGCAGTACTTC.

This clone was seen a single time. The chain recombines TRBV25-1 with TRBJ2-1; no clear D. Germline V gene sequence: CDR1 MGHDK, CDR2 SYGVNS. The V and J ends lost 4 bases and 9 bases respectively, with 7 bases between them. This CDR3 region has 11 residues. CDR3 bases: TGTGCCAGCAGTGTCACAAGTGAGCAGTTCTTC. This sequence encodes CASSVTSEQFF.

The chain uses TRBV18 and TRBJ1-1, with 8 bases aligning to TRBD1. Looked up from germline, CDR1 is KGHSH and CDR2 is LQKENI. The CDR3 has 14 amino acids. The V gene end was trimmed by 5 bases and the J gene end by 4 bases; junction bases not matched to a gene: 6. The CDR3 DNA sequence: TGTGCCAGCTCAGCCCTTGACAGGGGCACTGAAGCTTTCTTT. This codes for CASSALDRGTEAFF.

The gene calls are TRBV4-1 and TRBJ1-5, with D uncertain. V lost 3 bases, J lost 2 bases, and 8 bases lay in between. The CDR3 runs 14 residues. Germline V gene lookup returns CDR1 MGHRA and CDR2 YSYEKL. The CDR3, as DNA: TGCGCCAGCAGCCAGACACCTCGCAATCAGCCCCAGCATTTT. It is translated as CASSQTPRNQPQHF.

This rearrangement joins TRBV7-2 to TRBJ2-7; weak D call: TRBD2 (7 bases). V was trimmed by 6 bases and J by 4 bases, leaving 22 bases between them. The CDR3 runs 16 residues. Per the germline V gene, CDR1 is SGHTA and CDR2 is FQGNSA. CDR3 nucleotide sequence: TGTGCCAGCAGTAAGGGAGGGGGTTTTACAGATTACGAGCAGTACTTC. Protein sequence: CASSKGGGFTDYEQYF.

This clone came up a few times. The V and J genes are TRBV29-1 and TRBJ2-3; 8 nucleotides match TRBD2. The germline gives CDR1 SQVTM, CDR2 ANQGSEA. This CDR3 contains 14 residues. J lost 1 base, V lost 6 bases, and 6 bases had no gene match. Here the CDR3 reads CSVGGGVRTDTQYF. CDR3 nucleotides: TGCAGCGTCGGGGGGGGTGTGCGCACAGATACGCAGTATTTT.

The CDR3 bases are TGCGCCAGCAGCTTATCGTCAGGGGGGACCGGGGAGCTGTTTTTT. This sequence encodes CASSLSSGGTGELFF. The gene calls are TRBV5-1 and TRBJ2-2, with a possible D match to TRBD1 (7 bases). There are 15 residues in the CDR3. V lost 2 bases, J lost 5 bases, and 13 bases lay in between. The germline gives CDR1 SGHRS, CDR2 YFSETQ. The variable domain in full, with the rest retrieved from reference TRBV5-1 and TRBJ2-2, is KAGVTQTPRYLIKTRGQQVTLSCSPISGHRSVSWYQQTPGQGLQFLFEYFSETQRNKGNFPGRFSGRQFSNSRSEMNVSTLELGDSALYLCASSLSSGGTGELFFGEGSRLTVL.

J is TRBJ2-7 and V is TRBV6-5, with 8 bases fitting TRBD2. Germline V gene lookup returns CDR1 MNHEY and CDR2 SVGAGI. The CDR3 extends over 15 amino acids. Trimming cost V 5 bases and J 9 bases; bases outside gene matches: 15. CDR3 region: CASSPAGTSKDGQYF. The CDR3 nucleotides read TGTGCCAGCAGTCCAGCCGGGACTAGTAAGGATGGGCAGTACTTC.

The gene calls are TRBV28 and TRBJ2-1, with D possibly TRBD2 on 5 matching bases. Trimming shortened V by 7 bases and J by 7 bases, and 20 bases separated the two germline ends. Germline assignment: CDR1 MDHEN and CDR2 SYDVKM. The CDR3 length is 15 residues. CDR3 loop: CASTLNGEGRNEQFF. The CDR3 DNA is TGTGCCAGCACCCTAAACGGGGAAGGTAGGAATGAGCAGTTCTTC.

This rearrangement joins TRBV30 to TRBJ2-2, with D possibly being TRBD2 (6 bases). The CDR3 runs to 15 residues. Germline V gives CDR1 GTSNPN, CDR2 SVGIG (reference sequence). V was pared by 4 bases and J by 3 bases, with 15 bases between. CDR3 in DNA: TGTGCCTGGATCGGGACTTCCTTTCACACCGGGGAGCTGTTTTTT. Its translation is CAWIGTSFHTGELFF.

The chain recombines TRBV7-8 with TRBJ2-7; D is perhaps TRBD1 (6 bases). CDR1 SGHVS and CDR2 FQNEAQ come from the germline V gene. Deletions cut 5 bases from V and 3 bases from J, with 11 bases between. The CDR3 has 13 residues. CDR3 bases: TGTGCCAGCAGCCGTCGGGACAACTACGAGCAGTACTTC. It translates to CASSRRDNYEQYF.

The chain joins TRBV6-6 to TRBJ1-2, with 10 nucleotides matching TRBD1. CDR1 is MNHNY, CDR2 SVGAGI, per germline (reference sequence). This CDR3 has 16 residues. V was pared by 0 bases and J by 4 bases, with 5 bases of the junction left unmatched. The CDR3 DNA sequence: TGTGCCAGCAGTTACTCAAAGACAGGGGGCGGCTATGGCTACACCTTC. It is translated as CASSYSKTGGGYGYTF.